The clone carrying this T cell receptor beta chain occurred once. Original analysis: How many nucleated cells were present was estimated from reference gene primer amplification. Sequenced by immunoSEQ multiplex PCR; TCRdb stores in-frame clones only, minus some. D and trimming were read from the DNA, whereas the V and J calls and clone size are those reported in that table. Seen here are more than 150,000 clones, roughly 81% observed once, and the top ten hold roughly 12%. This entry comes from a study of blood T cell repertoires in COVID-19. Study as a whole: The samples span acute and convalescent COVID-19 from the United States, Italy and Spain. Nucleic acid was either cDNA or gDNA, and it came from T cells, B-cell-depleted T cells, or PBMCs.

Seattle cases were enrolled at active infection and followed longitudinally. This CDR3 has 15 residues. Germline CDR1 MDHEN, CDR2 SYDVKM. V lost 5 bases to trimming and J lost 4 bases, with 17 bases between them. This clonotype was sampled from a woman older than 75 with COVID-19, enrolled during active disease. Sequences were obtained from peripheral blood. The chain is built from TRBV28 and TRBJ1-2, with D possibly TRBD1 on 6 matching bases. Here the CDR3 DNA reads TGTGCCAGCAGTCCCCCCGGGGGGCGGCTCTATGGCTACACCTTC. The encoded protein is CASSPPGGRLYGYTF.